These 24 T cell receptor beta chains were all obtained from the same sample, sequenced in a study of T cell responses to AZD1222 COVID-19 vaccine. Assay used: immunoSEQ multiplex PCR; TCRdb lists only in-frame clones, some missing. Of approximately 90,000 clones in the sample, just over 90% were seen once. Sequences were derived from peripheral blood, sampled on day 0 of AZD1222 vaccination. The receptors here all came from an adult in good health.

The V gene is TRBV10-1, the J gene TRBJ1-5; D is unclear. The CDR3 extends over 13 amino acids. Germline values: CDR1 WNHNN, CDR2 SYGVQD (reference sequence). Trimming stripped 4 bases from V and 7 bases from J, with 11 bases between. CDR3 sequence (DNA): TGCGCCAGCAGTGGAGGGCTGGGGCAGCCCCAGCATTTT. Translated: CASSGGLGQPQHF.

The chain recombines TRBV19 with TRBJ1-3; D unresolved. The germline gives CDR1 LNHDA, CDR2 SQIVND (reference sequence). Trimming removed 3 bases at V and 0 bases at J, with 3 bases between. The CDR3 length is 13 residues. This chain's CDR3 is CASSMSSGNTIYF. The CDR3 DNA reads as TGTGCCAGTAGTATGAGCTCTGGAAACACCATATATTTT.

The chain employs TRBV19 and TRBJ2-1; D is perhaps TRBD1 (5 bases). Trimming removed 5 bases from V and 8 bases from J, with 10 bases in between. CDR1 and CDR2 (germline): LNHDA, SQIVND (reference sequence). The CDR3 contains 12 residues. The CDR3: CASSVQGYEQFF. The CDR3 DNA is TGTGCCAGTAGTGTCCAGGGCTATGAGCAGTTCTTC.

This clone is a singleton in its sample. The chain couples TRBV10-2 to TRBJ1-5; a possible D gene is TRBD1 (6 bases). The length of the CDR3 is 16 residues. Germline CDR1 reads WSHSY; CDR2 reads SAAADI. V lost 6 bases to trimming and J lost 3 bases, with 18 bases between them. The CDR3 DNA follows: TGCGCCAGCAGAGCGGGGACATTAAGGGACAATCAGCCCCAGCATTTT. Its protein product is CASRAGTLRDNQPQHF.

This clone has just one count. V is TRBV24-1 and J is TRBJ1-3; no definite D call. The germline V gene has CDR1 KGHDR and CDR2 SFDVKD. This CDR3 region has 14 residues. V dropped 12 bases and J dropped 0 bases, with 14 bases sitting between them. The CDR3 region is CAAITDGSGNTIYF. The CDR3 DNA sequence: TGTGCCGCAATAACGGACGGCTCTGGAAACACCATATATTTT.

J is TRBJ1-1 and V is TRBV6-1; tentative D call: TRBD1 (6 bases). Germline V gene data show CDR1 as MNHNS and CDR2 as SASEGT. The CDR3 length is 17 residues. The V and J ends lost 1 base and 3 bases respectively, with 18 bases between them. The CDR3: CASSEVDRSGGDTEAFF. DNA of the CDR3: TGTGCCAGCAGTGAAGTTGACAGGTCGGGGGGTGACACTGAAGCTTTCTTT.

The V gene is TRBV6-6, the J gene TRBJ1-1; perhaps TRBD1 as D (5 bases). V lost 6 bases to trimming and J lost 1 base, with 15 bases between them. Germline V CDR1 and CDR2: MNHNY, SVGAGI (reference sequence). The CDR3 length is 15 residues. CDR3 protein: CASSLLGRENTEAFF. CDR3 coding DNA: TGTGCCAGCAGCCTTTTGGGCAGGGAGAACACTGAAGCTTTCTTT.

The V and J genes are TRBV6-5 and TRBJ1-6; D gene ambiguous. With 7 bases removed from V and 5 bases from J, the gap between germline ends came to 12 bases. This CDR3 is built from 14 residues. Germline CDR1 reads MNHEY; CDR2 reads SVGAGI. CDR3 amino acids: CASTKAQNNSPLHF. The CDR3 nucleotides read TGTGCCAGCACCAAGGCCCAGAATAATTCACCCCTCCACTTT.

The chain joins TRBV10-3 to TRBJ2-5; D might be TRBD2 (6 bases). Trimming cost V 0 bases and J 3 bases, with 11 bases left between them. The germline V gene encodes CDR1 ENHRY and CDR2 SYGVKD. CDR3 length: 15 amino acids. The CDR3 sequence: CAISESTSSEETQYF. For the CDR3, the DNA is TGTGCCATCAGTGAGTCGACGTCTAGCGAAGAGACCCAGTACTTC.

The chain combines TRBV9 with TRBJ1-2, with D possibly matching TRBD1 (5 bases). V lost 1 base and J 6 bases, leaving 10 bases between the germline ends. Germline V gives CDR1 SGDLS, CDR2 YYNGEE. The CDR3 runs to 13 residues. CDR3 amino acids: CASSVPGRDGYTF. Here the CDR3 DNA reads TGTGCCAGCAGCGTACCAGGGCGGGATGGCTACACCTTC. The full variable domain, in which reference TRBV9 and TRBJ1-2 provide the parts outside the CDR3, is DSGVTQTPKHLITATGQRVTLRCSPRSGDLSVYWYQQSLDQGLQFLIQYYNGEERAKGNILERFSAQQFPDLHSELNLSSLELGDSALYFCASSVPGRDGYTFGSGTRLTVV.

This chain uses TRBV13 with TRBJ1-1, with 8 bases that match TRBD1. The CDR3 sequence is 14 residues long. CDR1 and CDR2 from the germline V gene are PRHDT and FYEKMQ (reference sequence). V lost 5 bases, J lost 1 base, and 3 bases stayed unmatched. The CDR3 loop reads CASSKTGANTEAFF. The CDR3 DNA reads TGTGCCAGCAGCAAGACAGGGGCGAACACTGAAGCTTTCTTT. Using reference TRBV13 and TRBJ1-1 for the parts outside the CDR3, the full variable domain is AAGVIQSPRHLIKEKRETATLKCYPIPRHDTVYWYQQGPGQDPQFLISFYEKMQSDKGSIPDRFSAQQFSDYHSELNMSSLELGDSALYFCASSKTGANTEAFFGQGTRLTVV.

The chain combines TRBV6-5 with TRBJ2-5, with D perhaps matching TRBD2 (6 bases). The V end was cut by 7 bases, the J end by 3 bases, with 12 bases between. The CDR3 consists of 13 residues. Germline V gene data show CDR1 as MNHEY and CDR2 as SVGAGI. The CDR3 sequence is CASNLGGEETQYF. CDR3 coding DNA: TGTGCCAGCAACCTGGGCGGGGAAGAGACCCAGTACTTC.

The gene calls are TRBV21-1 and TRBJ2-5. TRBV21-1 is shown as a pseudogene. The CDR3 totals 15 residues. In DNA, the CDR3 is TGTGCCAGCAGCAAAGTGGGCTGGCGGCAAGAGACCCAGTACTTC. Amino acids: CASSKVGWRQETQYF.

This clone was seen a single time. This rearrangement joins TRBV30 to TRBJ2-7, with unresolved D. With 3 bases removed from V and 3 bases from J, the gap between germline ends came to 6 bases. The CDR3 covers 11 residues. Looked up from germline, CDR1 is GTSNPN and CDR2 is SVGIG (reference sequence). CDR3 sequence (DNA): TGTGCCTGGAGGGAGAACTACGAGCAGTACTTC. Protein: CAWRENYEQYF.

The chain uses TRBV19 and TRBJ2-4; D not certain. There are 16 residues in the CDR3. V lost 7 bases and J lost 1, with 17 bases in between. CDR1 and CDR2 from the germline V gene are LNHDA and SQIVND (reference sequence). The CDR3 spells CASKSVASGAKNIQYF. CDR3 in DNA: TGTGCCAGTAAGTCCGTGGCTTCCGGGGCCAAAAACATTCAGTACTTC.

The chain joins TRBV19 to TRBJ1-1; the D is unclear. The CDR3 is 13 amino acids. Trimming cost V 7 bases and J 7 bases, with 16 bases left between them. CDR1 LNHDA and CDR2 SQIVND come from the germline V gene (reference sequence). The CDR3, as DNA: TGTGCCAGTATCCTCGGGCAAAACGGTGAAGCTTTCTTT. This gives the protein CASILGQNGEAFF.

The rearrangement uses TRBV5-1 and TRBJ1-2; weak D call: TRBD1 (5 bases). V was pared by 1 base and J by 7 bases, with 14 bases between. The CDR3 runs to 14 residues. Germline V gene sequence: CDR1 SGHRS, CDR2 YFSETQ. CDR3 sequence reads: CASSLLSGEGGYTF. Written as DNA, the CDR3 is TGCGCCAGCAGCTTGTTATCGGGGGAGGGTGGCTACACCTTC.

The V call is TRBV18, the J call TRBJ1-3; 7 positions agree with TRBD1. V dropped 3 bases and J dropped 0; count of bases not matched to a gene: 5. Germline V lookup: CDR1 KGHSH, CDR2 LQKENI. The CDR3 length is 16 residues. CDR3 protein: CASSPAGTASGNTIYF. For the CDR3, the DNA is TGTGCCAGCTCACCCGCCGGGACAGCCTCTGGAAACACCATATATTTT.

The chain combines TRBV12-5 with TRBJ2-3; 7 nucleotides align to TRBD2. Germline assignment: CDR1 LGHNT and CDR2 FRNRAP. This CDR3 has 16 amino acids. Trimming cost V 5 bases and J 5 bases; bases outside gene matches: 13. CDR3 amino acids: CASGPDLAGERDTQYF. The DNA of the CDR3 is TGTGCTAGTGGTCCCGACCTGGCGGGGGAACGAGATACGCAGTATTTT.

In its sample, this clone was seen once. The V call is TRBV6-5, the J call TRBJ2-1; TRBD1 agrees at 7 bases. Germline V gene lookup returns CDR1 MNHEY and CDR2 SVGAGI. The CDR3 loop spans 15 amino acids. Trimming cost V 2 bases and J 4 bases; bases outside gene matches: 5. The CDR3 sequence: CASSYDREPYNEQFF. The CDR3 DNA reads TGTGCCAGCAGTTACGACAGGGAGCCTTACAATGAGCAGTTCTTC.

CDR3 loop: CASSSGQSMNTEAFF. The CDR3 nucleotides read TGTGCCAGCAGCTCCGGACAGTCCATGAACACTGAAGCTTTCTTT. The chain recombines TRBV7-9 with TRBJ1-1, with a tentative D call TRBD1 (6 bases). Trimming shortened V by 4 bases and J by 0 bases, and 12 bases separated the two germline ends. The CDR3 extends over 15 amino acids. Looked up from germline, CDR1 is SEHNR and CDR2 is FQNEAQ (reference sequence).

The rearrangement links TRBV3-1 (or the pseudogene TRBV3-2) to TRBJ1-1; 7 nucleotides align to TRBD1. J gave up 3 bases and V 1 base, and 8 bases lay outside the gene matches. The CDR3 consists of 16 residues. In germline, CDR1 is LGHDT, CDR2 YNNKEL (reference sequence). Here the CDR3 reads CASSQVVSGGDTEAFF. The DNA for the CDR3 is TGTGCCAGCAGCCAAGTGGTTTCAGGGGGGGACACTGAAGCTTTCTTT.

The rearrangement links TRBV27 to TRBJ1-6, with D tentatively TRBD1 (5 bases). The V end lost 4 bases, the J end lost 10 bases, and 14 bases lay between the germline ends. This CDR3 is 14 amino acids long. Germline values: CDR1 MNHEY, CDR2 SMNVEV (reference sequence). The DNA of the CDR3 is TGTGCCAGCAGTTGGGGGTCGGGAGACTCACCCCTCCACTTT. Translated, it gives CASSWGSGDSPLHF.

The count of this clone is one. The J gene is TRBJ1-1, the V gene TRBV19; weak D call: TRBD1 (5 bases). The CDR3 is made up of 16 amino acids. Trimming removed 1 base from V and 6 bases from J, with 18 bases in between. Germline CDR1 reads LNHDA; CDR2 reads SQIVND (reference sequence). In nucleotides, the CDR3 is TGTGCCAGTAGTATAGGGTTTGGGGGACCGGCTGCTGAAGCTTTCTTT. Protein product: CASSIGFGGPAAEAFF.